This T cell receptor (beta chain) was found in a study of blood T cell repertoires in COVID-19. Study at large: The United States, Italy and Spain supplied acute and convalescent COVID-19 samples. The analysed material was cDNA or gDNA that came from T cells, B-cell-depleted T cells, or PBMCs.

Germline CDR1 is GTSNPN and CDR2 is SVGIG (reference sequence). The V end lost 2 bases, the J end lost 0 bases, and 17 bases lay between the germline ends. There are 17 residues in the CDR3. Study processing details: The assay estimated nucleated cells by amplifying reference gene primers. Some clones are missing from TCRdb's copy, which holds only in-frame ones; the method was immunoSEQ multiplex PCR. The V and J calls and clone size come from that table; D and trimming were worked out from the DNA. The sample consists of 5,000 to 7,000 clones, 80% to 85% of them appearing once. J is TRBJ1-3 and V is TRBV30; no reliable D call. This clonotype was sampled from a human donor with active COVID-19. The donor label of this sample is uncertain. Sequencing input: peripheral blood. The CDR3 region is CAWSIDITFPSGNTIYF. In DNA form, the CDR3 reads TGTGCCTGGAGTATAGACATTACCTTCCCCTCTGGAAACACCATATATTTT.